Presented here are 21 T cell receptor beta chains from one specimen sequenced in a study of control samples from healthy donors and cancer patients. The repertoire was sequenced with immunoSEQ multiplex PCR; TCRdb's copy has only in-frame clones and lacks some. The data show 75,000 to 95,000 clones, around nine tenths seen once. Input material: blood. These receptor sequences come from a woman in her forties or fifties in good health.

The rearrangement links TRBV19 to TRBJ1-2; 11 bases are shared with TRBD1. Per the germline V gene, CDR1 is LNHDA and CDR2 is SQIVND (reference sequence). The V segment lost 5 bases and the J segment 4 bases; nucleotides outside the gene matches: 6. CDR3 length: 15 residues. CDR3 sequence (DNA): TGTGCCAGTAGTGTCTCCGGGACAGGGGGCTATGGCTACACCTTC. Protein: CASSVSGTGGYGYTF.

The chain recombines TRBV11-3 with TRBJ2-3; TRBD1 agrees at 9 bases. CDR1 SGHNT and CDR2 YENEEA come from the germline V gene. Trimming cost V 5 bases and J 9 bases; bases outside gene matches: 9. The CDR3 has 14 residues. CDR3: CASSRGQGSRTQYF. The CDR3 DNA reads TGTGCCAGCAGCCGCGGACAGGGGTCAAGGACGCAGTATTTT.

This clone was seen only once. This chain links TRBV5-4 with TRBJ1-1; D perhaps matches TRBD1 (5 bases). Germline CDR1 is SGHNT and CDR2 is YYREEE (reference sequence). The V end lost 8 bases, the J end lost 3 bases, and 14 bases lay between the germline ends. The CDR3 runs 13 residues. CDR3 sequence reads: CASQGPSDTEAFF. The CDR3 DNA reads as TGTGCCAGTCAGGGTCCGTCGGACACTGAAGCTTTCTTT.

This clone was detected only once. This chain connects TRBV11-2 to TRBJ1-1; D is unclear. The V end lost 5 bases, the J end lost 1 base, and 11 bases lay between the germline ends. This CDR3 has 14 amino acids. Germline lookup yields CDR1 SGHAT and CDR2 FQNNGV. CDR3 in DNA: TGTGCCAGCAGCCTCGGCGGCAAGAACACTGAAGCTTTCTTT. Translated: CASSLGGKNTEAFF.

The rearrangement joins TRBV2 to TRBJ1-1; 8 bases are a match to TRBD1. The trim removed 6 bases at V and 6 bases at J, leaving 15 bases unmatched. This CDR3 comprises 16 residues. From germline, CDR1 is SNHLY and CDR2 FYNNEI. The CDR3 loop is CASSLQPRRGLSEAFF. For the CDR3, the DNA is TGTGCCAGCAGCCTACAACCCCGCAGGGGGCTGTCTGAAGCTTTCTTT.

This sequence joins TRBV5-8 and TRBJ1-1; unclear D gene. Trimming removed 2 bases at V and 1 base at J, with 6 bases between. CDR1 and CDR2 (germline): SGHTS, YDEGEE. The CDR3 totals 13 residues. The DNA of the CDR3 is TGTGCCAGCAGCTTCAGACCGAACACTGAAGCTTTCTTT. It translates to CASSFRPNTEAFF. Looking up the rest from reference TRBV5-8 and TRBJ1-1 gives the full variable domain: EAGVTQSPTHLIKTRGQQATLRCSPISGHTSVYWYQQALGLGLQFLLWYDEGEERNRGNFPPRFSGRQFPNYSSELNVNALELEDSALYLCASSFRPNTEAFFGQGTRLTVV.

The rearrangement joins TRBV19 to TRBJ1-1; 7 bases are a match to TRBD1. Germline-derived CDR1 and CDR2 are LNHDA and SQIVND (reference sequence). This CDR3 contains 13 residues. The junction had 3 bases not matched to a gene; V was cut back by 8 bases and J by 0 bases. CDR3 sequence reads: CASEGAVNTEAFF. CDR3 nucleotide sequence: TGTGCCAGTGAGGGGGCTGTGAACACTGAAGCTTTCTTT.

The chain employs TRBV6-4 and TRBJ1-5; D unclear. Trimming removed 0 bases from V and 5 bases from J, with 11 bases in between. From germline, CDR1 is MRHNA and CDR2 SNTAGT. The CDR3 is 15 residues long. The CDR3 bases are TGTGCCAGCAGTGACTCGAGGCGGATCCATCAGCCCCAGCATTTT. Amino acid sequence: CASSDSRRIHQPQHF.

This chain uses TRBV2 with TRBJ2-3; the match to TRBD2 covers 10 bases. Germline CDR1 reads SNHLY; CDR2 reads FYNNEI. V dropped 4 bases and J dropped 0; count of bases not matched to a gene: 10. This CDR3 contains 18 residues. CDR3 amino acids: CASSARLAGARSTDTQYF. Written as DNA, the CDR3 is TGTGCCAGCAGTGCCAGGCTAGCGGGGGCACGTAGCACAGATACGCAGTATTTT.

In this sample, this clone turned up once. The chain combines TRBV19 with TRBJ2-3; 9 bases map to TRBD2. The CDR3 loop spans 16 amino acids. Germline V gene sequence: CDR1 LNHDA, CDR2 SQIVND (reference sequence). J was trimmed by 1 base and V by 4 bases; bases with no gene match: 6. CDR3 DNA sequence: TGTGCCAGTAGTACCCCGAAGCGGGGGGGCACAGATACGCAGTATTTT. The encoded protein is CASSTPKRGGTDTQYF.

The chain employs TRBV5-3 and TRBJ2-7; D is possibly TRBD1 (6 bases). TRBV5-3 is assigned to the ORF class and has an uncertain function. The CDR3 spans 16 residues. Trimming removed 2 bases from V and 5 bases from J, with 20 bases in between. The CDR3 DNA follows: TGTGCCAGAAGCTTCGGATACAGGGTCGTAGGCCACGAGCAGTACTTC. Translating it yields CARSFGYRVVGHEQYF.

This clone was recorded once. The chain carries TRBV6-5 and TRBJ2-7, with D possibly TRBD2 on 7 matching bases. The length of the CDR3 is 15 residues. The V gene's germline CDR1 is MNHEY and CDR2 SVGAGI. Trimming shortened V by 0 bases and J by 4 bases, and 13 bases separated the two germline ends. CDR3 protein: CASSYSRGGGYEQYF. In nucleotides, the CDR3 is TGTGCCAGCAGTTACTCTAGGGGGGGAGGTTACGAGCAGTACTTC.

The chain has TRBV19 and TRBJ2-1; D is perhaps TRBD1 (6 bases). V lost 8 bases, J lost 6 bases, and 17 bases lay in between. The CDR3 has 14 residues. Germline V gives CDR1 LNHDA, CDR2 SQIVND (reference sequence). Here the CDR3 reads CASWSGRGANEQFF. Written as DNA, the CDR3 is TGTGCCAGTTGGTCGGGCAGGGGAGCCAATGAGCAGTTCTTC.

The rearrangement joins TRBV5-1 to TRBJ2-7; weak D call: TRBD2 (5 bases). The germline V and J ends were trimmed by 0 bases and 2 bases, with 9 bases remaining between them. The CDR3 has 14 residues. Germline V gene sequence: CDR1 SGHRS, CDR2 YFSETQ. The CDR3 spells CASSLVGVAYEQYF. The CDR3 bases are TGCGCCAGCAGCTTGGTCGGGGTGGCCTACGAGCAGTACTTC.

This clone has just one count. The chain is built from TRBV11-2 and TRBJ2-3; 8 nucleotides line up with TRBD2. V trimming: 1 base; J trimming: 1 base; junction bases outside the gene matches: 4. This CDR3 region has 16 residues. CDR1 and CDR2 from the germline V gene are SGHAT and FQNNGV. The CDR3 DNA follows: TGTGCCAGCAGCTTAGCGGGGGGGCCCGGCACAGATACGCAGTATTTT. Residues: CASSLAGGPGTDTQYF.

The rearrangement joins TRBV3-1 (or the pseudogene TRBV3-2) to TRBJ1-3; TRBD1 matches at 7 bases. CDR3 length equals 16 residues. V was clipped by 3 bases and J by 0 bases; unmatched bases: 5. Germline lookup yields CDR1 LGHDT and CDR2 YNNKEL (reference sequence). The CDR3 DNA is TGTGCCAGCAGCCACCCGTGGGACAGCTCTGGAAACACCATATATTTT. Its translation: CASSHPWDSSGNTIYF.

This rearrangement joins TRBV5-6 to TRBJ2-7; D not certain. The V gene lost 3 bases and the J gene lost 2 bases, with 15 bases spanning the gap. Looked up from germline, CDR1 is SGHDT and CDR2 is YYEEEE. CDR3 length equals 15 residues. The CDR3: CASSSYWSGTYEQYF. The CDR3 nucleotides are TGTGCCAGCAGCTCCTATTGGTCTGGGACCTACGAGCAGTACTTC.

The CDR3 bases are TGTGCCAGCAGCTTGGGCAGGACACAAAGCTCCTACGAGCAGTACTTC. This translates into CASSLGRTQSSYEQYF. V usage is TRBV5-5 and J usage is TRBJ2-7; TRBD1 might be the D (5 bases). Germline CDR1 and CDR2: SGHKS and YYEKEE (reference sequence). This CDR3 has 16 residues. With 0 bases removed from V and 0 bases from J, the gap between germline ends came to 13 bases.

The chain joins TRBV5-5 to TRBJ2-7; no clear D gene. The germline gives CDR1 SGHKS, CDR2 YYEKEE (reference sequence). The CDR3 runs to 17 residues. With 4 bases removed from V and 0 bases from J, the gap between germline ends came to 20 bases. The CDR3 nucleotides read TGTGCCAGCAGCCGTGGCGTGTCGGAATACACCTCCTACGAGCAGTACTTC. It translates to CASSRGVSEYTSYEQYF.

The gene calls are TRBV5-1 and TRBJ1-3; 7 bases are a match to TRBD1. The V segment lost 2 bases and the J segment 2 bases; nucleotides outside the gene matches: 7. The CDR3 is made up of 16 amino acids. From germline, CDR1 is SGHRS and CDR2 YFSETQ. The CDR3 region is CASSLTGEGPGNTIYF. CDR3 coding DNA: TGCGCCAGCAGCTTAACAGGGGAGGGACCTGGAAACACCATATATTTT.

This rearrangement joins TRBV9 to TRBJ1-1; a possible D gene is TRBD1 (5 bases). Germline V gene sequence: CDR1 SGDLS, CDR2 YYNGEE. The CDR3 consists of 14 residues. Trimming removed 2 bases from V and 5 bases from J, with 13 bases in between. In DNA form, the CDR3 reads TGTGCCAGCAGCGTTACTGGGGACGGGACTGAAGCTTTCTTT. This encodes CASSVTGDGTEAFF.